This note documents a single T cell receptor (beta chain) sequence. Clones were sequenced by immunoSEQ multiplex PCR, and TCRdb holds only the in-frame ones, with some missing. The sample lists 84,000 or so clones, roughly nine tenths occurring once. Germline loops: CDR1 SGHTA, CDR2 FQGNSA. The CDR3 loop spans 14 amino acids. V was trimmed by 5 bases and J by 5 bases, leaving 13 bases between them. The data are from a study of control samples from healthy donors and cancer patients. The genes are TRBV7-2 and TRBJ1-3, with a possible D match to TRBD1 (6 bases). The sample consisted of blood. The clonotype originates from a man aged 50 or older in good health. This CDR3 reads CASSTGTRRNTIYF. The CDR3 nucleotides read TGTGCCAGCAGCACCGGGACACGGAGAAACACCATATATTTT.